The sample holds a few counts of the clone carrying this TCR beta chain. In the same sample, other DNA sequences code for this CDR3. Participants had their cohort set by participant-reported clinical history. Each exposed participant met a COVID-19 case in the 2 weeks preceding study entry. Here immunoSEQ multiplex PCR was the method, and the copy in TCRdb shows in-frame clones only, minus some. The top ten clones hold around 1.8% of a sample with about 310,000 clones, approximately 81% of them seen once. This sample was taken from a study of blood T cell repertoires in COVID-19. Study context: Samples taken during acute and convalescent COVID-19 were collected in the United States, Italy and Spain. In each case, the material was cDNA or gDNA derived from T cells, B-cell-depleted T cells, or PBMCs.

Germline V lookup: CDR1 MNHEY, CDR2 SMNVEV (reference sequence). The length of the CDR3 is 14 residues. V gave up 6 bases and J gave up 0 bases; unmatched junction bases: 4. The sequenced sample was PBMCs or T cells enriched from blood (not recorded which). This chain links TRBV27 with TRBJ2-7; 8 positions match TRBD1. This TCR was recovered from a woman aged 25 to 39 who had been exposed to COVID-19. The DNA of the CDR3 is TGTGCCAGCAGCCTTACAGGGGGCTCCTACGAGCAGTACTTC. Its translation is CASSLTGGSYEQYF.